Below are 20 T cell receptor beta chains sequenced from a single sample in a study of CD8 T cells in ankylosing spondylitis. Study observations and caveats: Typical of ankylosing spondylitis blood, it appeared, was a TCR beta motif of several highly homologous variants.

These receptors are not linked to any known antigen. Using its own MiXCR run on the 5' RACE reads, TCRdb lists one record per CDR3 protein. The sample carries 750,000 to 850,000 distinct CDR3 sequences, approximately 10% recorded once. The sample taken for sequencing was blood, either unsorted or a sorted T cell fraction (not recorded which). The receptors stem from a male donor with ankylosing spondylitis.

This clonotype has only a few counts. The chain carries TRBV20-1 and TRBJ2-2; D ambiguous. Per the germline V gene, CDR1 is DFQATT and CDR2 is SNEGSKA (reference sequence). With 2 bases removed from V and 9 bases from J, the gap between germline ends came to 7 bases. The CDR3 length is 11 residues. CDR3 DNA sequence: TGCAGTGCTAGACGGCTACGGGAGCTGTTTTTT. It encodes CSARRLRELFF.

This clonotype turned up a few times. This chain joins TRBV27 and TRBJ1-5; D gene uncertain. V was cut by 3 bases and J by 2 bases, with 14 bases left in between. The CDR3 consists of 16 residues. CDR1 and CDR2 (germline): MNHEY, SMNVEV (reference sequence). The CDR3: CASSFLSRLGNQPQHF. CDR3 bases: TGTGCCAGCAGTTTCTTGTCCCGACTGGGCAATCAGCCCCAGCATTTT.

The chain recombines TRBV12-3 or TRBV12-4 with TRBJ1-2; D uncertain. With 0 bases removed from V and 5 bases from J, the gap between germline ends came to 10 bases. The CDR3 sequence is 14 residues long. DNA of the CDR3: TGTGCCAGCAGTTTAGCAGGGTTTGGGTATGGCTACACCTTC. It specifies CASSLAGFGYGYTF.

The gene calls are TRBV4-3 and TRBJ2-3; the match to TRBD2 covers 7 bases. The germline V gene has CDR1 LGHNA and CDR2 YSLEER. CDR3 size: 15 residues. Trimming cost V 5 bases and J 0 bases; bases outside gene matches: 5. This CDR3 reads CASSNGLVSTDTQYF. The CDR3 DNA reads TGCGCCAGCAGCAACGGACTAGTCAGCACAGATACGCAGTATTTT.

This clonotype was seen only a few times. The chain is built from TRBV7-3 and TRBJ2-2; D ambiguous. Trimming took 5 bases from V and 6 from J, leaving 10 bases between them. The CDR3 is made up of 13 amino acids. Looked up from germline, CDR1 is SGHTA and CDR2 is FQGTGA. DNA of the CDR3: TGTGCCAGCAGCCCGGGTGATCCCGGGGAGCTGTTTTTT. Protein sequence: CASSPGDPGELFF.

This clonotype appeared a few times. The chain's CDR3 is CASKTTGTGYAGELFF. As DNA, the CDR3 is TGTGCCAGCAAAACAACCGGGACAGGGTACGCGGGGGAGCTGTTTTTT. The chain recombines TRBV12-3 or TRBV12-4 with TRBJ2-2, with 9 nucleotides matching TRBD1. There are 16 residues in the CDR3. Trimming cost V 7 bases and J 8 bases; bases outside gene matches: 14.

The chain couples TRBV6-2 or TRBV6-3 to TRBJ1-5; D ambiguous. The CDR3 has 14 amino acids. Trimming took 2 bases from V and 5 from J, leaving 10 bases between them. Germline V gene lookup returns CDR1 MNHEY and CDR2 SVGEGT. The CDR3 nucleotides read TGTGCCAGCAGTTACGCAGGTGGGGATCAGCCCCAGCATTTT. Translation: CASSYAGGDQPQHF.

This clonotype was recorded many times. The V and J genes are TRBV25-1 and TRBJ1-5; D remains unclear. CDR3 length equals 14 residues. Per the germline V gene, CDR1 is MGHDK and CDR2 is SYGVNS. The germline V and J ends were trimmed by 4 bases and 0 bases, with 7 bases remaining between them. In nucleotides, the CDR3 is TGTGCCAGCAGTGGCGGGGATAGCAATCAGCCCCAGCATTTT. This gives the protein CASSGGDSNQPQHF.

V gene TRBV20-1 combines with J gene TRBJ2-2; 10 bases are a match to TRBD2. This CDR3 spans 15 amino acids. V was clipped by 0 bases and J by 7 bases; unmatched bases: 5. CDR1 and CDR2 from the germline V gene are DFQATT and SNEGSKA (reference sequence). The chain's CDR3 is CSARDSGRVIGELFF. CDR3 in DNA: TGCAGTGCTAGAGACAGCGGGAGGGTAATCGGGGAGCTGTTTTTT.

This rearrangement joins TRBV20-1 to TRBJ1-1; D perhaps matches TRBD1 (5 bases). Germline V gene data show CDR1 as DFQATT and CDR2 as SNEGSKA (reference sequence). This CDR3 has 14 residues. Trimming pared 0 bases from V and 4 bases from J, leaving 12 bases between. DNA of the CDR3: TGCAGTGCTAGAGATTCCCGGGGGAGCACTGAAGCTTTCTTT. Encoded protein: CSARDSRGSTEAFF.

This chain joins TRBV18 and TRBJ1-4; D remains ambiguous. The germline CDR1 and CDR2 sequences are KGHSH and LQKENI. V gave up 0 bases and J gave up 7 bases, with 12 bases separating them. The CDR3 extends over 15 amino acids. The CDR3 DNA sequence: TGTGCCAGCTCACCACCGTCCGCACGGAGTGAAAAACTGTTTTTT. Protein product: CASSPPSARSEKLFF.

In its sample, this clonotype was seen many times. The CDR3 loop is CSVRLGLPYEQYF. The CDR3 DNA is TGCAGCGTGAGGCTCGGGTTACCCTACGAGCAGTACTTC. The chain links TRBV29-1 to TRBJ2-7, with D uncertain. The V end was cut by 6 bases, the J end by 2 bases, with 14 bases between. Germline V gene data show CDR1 as SQVTM and CDR2 as ANQGSEA. The CDR3 is 13 residues long.

This clonotype occurred a few times. The rearrangement links TRBV10-3 to TRBJ2-3; 10 bases line up with TRBD2. Germline V CDR1 and CDR2: ENHRY, SYGVKD. The junction had 11 bases not matched to a gene; V was cut back by 3 bases and J by 5 bases. The CDR3 contains 17 residues. The CDR3 nucleotides are TGTGCCATCAGTGACCCCACTGGGCTAGCGGGGGTAGATACGCAGTATTTT. It encodes CAISDPTGLAGVDTQYF.

Only a few counts were recorded for this clonotype. Here the CDR3 reads CASSPDATWGGYNEQFF. The CDR3 DNA sequence: TGTGCCAGCAGCCCAGACGCTACGTGGGGGGGCTACAATGAGCAGTTCTTC. The V call is TRBV4-2, the J call TRBJ2-1; 7 nucleotides agree with TRBD2. V was pared by 4 bases and J by 3 bases, with 12 bases of the junction left unmatched. Per germline, CDR1 LGHNA and CDR2 YNFKEQ. The CDR3 spans 17 residues.

The V call is TRBV5-4, the J call TRBJ2-1; D is ambiguous. V was pared by 1 base and J by 5 bases, with 10 bases between. Looked up from germline, CDR1 is SGHNT and CDR2 is YYREEE (reference sequence). The CDR3 runs 14 residues. The CDR3 loop reads CASSLYTENNEQFF. Here the CDR3 DNA reads TGTGCCAGCAGCTTGTACACAGAAAACAATGAGCAGTTCTTC.

This clonotype was counted many times. CDR3: CASSSTTGAYGYTF. The CDR3 region has the DNA TGTGCCAGCAGTTCAACGACAGGGGCCTATGGCTACACCTTC. This rearrangement joins TRBV28 to TRBJ1-2; 8 positions match TRBD1. CDR1 and CDR2 (germline): MDHEN, SYDVKM. V was clipped by 4 bases and J by 4 bases; unmatched bases: 5. This CDR3 has 14 residues.

The chain carries TRBV5-1 and TRBJ1-1; 8 bases fit TRBD1. The CDR3 extends over 15 amino acids. Germline CDR1 reads SGHRS; CDR2 reads YFSETQ. V was clipped by 0 bases and J by 4 bases; unmatched bases: 5. CDR3 sequence reads: CASSLGRTGGTEAFF. CDR3 DNA sequence: TGCGCCAGCAGCTTGGGGCGTACAGGGGGCACTGAAGCTTTCTTT. Drawing the rest from reference TRBV5-1 and TRBJ1-1, the complete variable domain is KAGVTQTPRYLIKTRGQQVTLSCSPISGHRSVSWYQQTPGQGLQFLFEYFSETQRNKGNFPGRFSGRQFSNSRSEMNVSTLELGDSALYLCASSLGRTGGTEAFFGQGTRLTVV.

The V call is TRBV7-6, the J call TRBJ1-4; maybe TRBD1 (5 bases). CDR1 and CDR2 from the germline V gene are SGHVS and FNYEAQ. This CDR3 region has 15 residues. Trimming pared 5 bases from V and 7 bases from J, leaving 17 bases between. Here the CDR3 DNA reads TGTGCCAGCAGCCCCCTAGCAGGGCTGAGTGAAAAACTGTTTTTT. Residues: CASSPLAGLSEKLFF.

The rearrangement uses TRBV29-1 and TRBJ2-7; TRBD2 is a possible D gene (6 bases). V dropped 8 bases and J dropped 5 bases, with 10 bases sitting between them. Germline-derived CDR1 and CDR2 are SQVTM and ANQGSEA. The CDR3 has 10 residues. The CDR3 coding sequence is TGCAGCCCTCCGGGGGACGAGCAGTACTTC. This encodes CSPPGDEQYF.

In its sample, this clonotype was seen a few times. The chain employs TRBV5-1 and TRBJ1-6; D gene uncertain. Germline-derived CDR1 and CDR2 are SGHRS and YFSETQ. V lost 3 bases and J 10 bases, leaving 11 bases between the germline ends. There are 13 residues in the CDR3. CDR3 amino acids: CASSSVLDSPLHF. The CDR3 DNA reads TGCGCCAGCAGCTCGGTACTCGACTCACCCCTCCACTTT.